This entry lists 27 T cell receptor beta chains sequenced from one sample in a study of T cells after posttransplantation cyclophosphamide. The protocol was immunoSEQ multiplex PCR, while the TCRdb copy is restricted to in-frame clones and leaves out a portion. Of fewer than 8,500 clones in the sample, just under 85% were seen once. Cyclophosphamide on days +3 and +4 followed busulfan-fludarabine conditioning and a marrow graft. Sequenced here: CD8+ T cells sorted from PBMCs, sampled 1404 days after allogeneic stem cell transplant with posttransplant cyclophosphamide. These receptors were collected from a female patient in her 50s who received an allogeneic stem cell transplant from a related donor, was CMV-positive, and had no GVHD. Part of the T cell pool may stem from the graft donor.

J is TRBJ2-7 and V is TRBV29-1; D is possibly TRBD1 (5 bases). This CDR3 is 13 amino acids long. Trimming pared 7 bases from V and 2 bases from J, leaving 15 bases between. In germline, CDR1 is SQVTM, CDR2 ANQGSEA. CDR3 region: CSGVTAPTYEQYF. The CDR3 coding sequence is TGCAGCGGGGTGACAGCGCCCACCTACGAGCAGTACTTC.

The chain uses TRBV6-4 and TRBJ2-3; TRBD2 is a possible D gene (6 bases). Per germline, CDR1 MRHNA and CDR2 SNTAGT. The CDR3 loop spans 14 amino acids. Trimming shortened V by 1 base and J by 1 base, and 6 bases separated the two germline ends. CDR3 sequence reads: CASSDWEGTDTQYF. In DNA form, the CDR3 reads TGTGCCAGCAGTGACTGGGAGGGCACAGATACGCAGTATTTT.

This rearrangement joins TRBV27 to TRBJ1-4; maybe TRBD1 (6 bases). V was cut by 1 base and J by 8 bases, with 14 bases left in between. This CDR3 is 15 amino acids long. Germline-derived CDR1 and CDR2 are MNHEY and SMNVEV (reference sequence). CDR3 coding DNA: TGTGCCAGCAGTTTATGGGGGGGCGTAGGAGAAAAACTGTTTTTT. It codes for CASSLWGGVGEKLFF.

The J gene is TRBJ2-7, the V gene TRBV5-1, with 7 bases matching TRBD2. The V segment lost 0 bases and the J segment 10 bases; nucleotides outside the gene matches: 13. The CDR3 has 15 residues. Germline V gene sequence: CDR1 SGHRS, CDR2 YFSETQ. Here the CDR3 DNA reads TGCGCCAGCAGCTTGGTAAAGCGGGACCTTTTTGGTCAGTACTTC. This encodes CASSLVKRDLFGQYF.

The chain recombines TRBV7-9 with TRBJ2-1, with D possibly matching TRBD2 (6 bases). This CDR3 has 12 residues. Trimming stripped 3 bases from V and 8 bases from J, with 8 bases between. Germline lookup yields CDR1 SEHNR and CDR2 FQNEAQ (reference sequence). CDR3 protein: CASSLAGYEQFF. DNA of the CDR3: TGTGCCAGCAGCTTGGCGGGATATGAGCAGTTCTTC.

CDR3 in amino acids: CASSLERGQVEKLFF. DNA for the CDR3: TGTGCCAGCAGCTTAGAGAGGGGACAGGTTGAAAAACTGTTTTTT. V usage is TRBV7-3 and J usage is TRBJ1-4; 8 bases are a match to TRBD1. The CDR3 runs to 15 residues. The V gene end was trimmed by 2 bases and the J gene end by 7 bases; junction bases not matched to a gene: 6. CDR1 SGHTA and CDR2 FQGTGA come from the germline V gene. Looking up the rest from reference TRBV7-3 and TRBJ1-4 gives the full variable domain: GAGVSQTPSNKVTEKGKYVELRCDPISGHTALYWYRQSLGQGPEFLIYFQGTGAADDSGLPNDRFFAVRPEGSVSTLKIQRTERGDSAVYLCASSLERGQVEKLFFGSGTQLSVL.

Only a few counts were recorded for this clone. The chain uses TRBV5-1 and TRBJ1-1; D call uncertain. CDR3 length equals 15 residues. Germline V gene sequence: CDR1 SGHRS, CDR2 YFSETQ. Trimming shortened V by 0 bases and J by 5 bases, and 14 bases separated the two germline ends. Here the CDR3 DNA reads TGCGCCAGCAGCTTGGGCACGTTTGGTCAGACTGAAGCTTTCTTT. It yields the protein CASSLGTFGQTEAFF.

V gene TRBV30 combines with J gene TRBJ2-3; 11 nucleotides align to TRBD2. Losses at the gene ends were 2 bases for V and 3 bases for J; bases not matched to a gene: 7. This CDR3 comprises 16 residues. Germline lookup yields CDR1 GTSNPN and CDR2 SVGIG (reference sequence). The CDR3 DNA sequence: TGTGCCTGGAGTACTTTGACTAGCGGGGTAACAGATACGCAGTATTTT. This translates into CAWSTLTSGVTDTQYF.

The chain employs TRBV4-2 and TRBJ1-1, with 8 nucleotides matching TRBD1. Trimming at V came to 6 bases and at J to 4 bases, leaving 4 bases not matched to a gene. CDR1 is LGHNA and CDR2 is YNFKEQ in the germline V gene. This CDR3 comprises 13 residues. The CDR3 sequence: CASRGTGPTEAFF. The DNA of the CDR3 is TGTGCCAGCAGAGGGACAGGTCCCACTGAAGCTTTCTTT.

This chain uses TRBV7-6 with TRBJ2-5; D not resolved. The CDR3 length is 15 residues. Germline V gene data show CDR1 as SGHVS and CDR2 as FNYEAQ. V was trimmed by 0 bases and J by 5 bases, leaving 13 bases between them. The CDR3 loop is CASSLAQIWPETQYF. The CDR3 DNA reads as TGTGCCAGCAGCTTAGCGCAAATCTGGCCGGAGACCCAGTACTTC.

The chain has TRBV11-2 and TRBJ2-1; 7 bases match TRBD2. This CDR3 comprises 14 residues. Germline assignment: CDR1 SGHAT and CDR2 FQNNGV. The junction had 9 bases not matched to a gene; V was cut back by 5 bases and J by 8 bases. Here the CDR3 reads CASSGWGGGDEQFF. In DNA, the CDR3 is TGTGCCAGCAGCGGCTGGGGGGGAGGCGATGAGCAGTTCTTC.

The gene calls are TRBV9 and TRBJ1-4; D perhaps matches TRBD1 (6 bases). The V gene's germline CDR1 is SGDLS and CDR2 YYNGEE. Trimming took 2 bases from V and 2 from J, leaving 13 bases between them. This CDR3 spans 16 amino acids. The CDR3: CASSVSPRGTNEKLFF. The DNA for the CDR3 is TGTGCCAGCAGCGTCTCACCCAGGGGCACTAATGAAAAACTGTTTTTT.

This chain connects TRBV27 to TRBJ2-1, with 8 positions matching TRBD2. The V segment lost 2 bases and the J segment 5 bases; nucleotides outside the gene matches: 11. The CDR3 spans 17 residues. CDR1 MNHEY and CDR2 SMNVEV come from the germline V gene (reference sequence). CDR3 coding DNA: TGTGCCAGCAGTTTACTTTCCCCTAGCGGGTTGGACAATGAGCAGTTCTTC. This encodes CASSLLSPSGLDNEQFF.

The rearrangement joins TRBV10-3 to TRBJ2-7, with a possible D match to TRBD2 (5 bases). Germline lookup yields CDR1 ENHRY and CDR2 SYGVKD. V gave up 11 bases and J gave up 0 bases, with 11 bases separating them. The CDR3 length is 12 residues. CDR3 DNA sequence: TGTGCCGCAGGACTTTTCTCCTACGAGCAGTACTTC. Amino acids: CAAGLFSYEQYF.

This clone was observed a few times. This chain joins TRBV21-1 and TRBJ2-1; the D segment call TRBD1 is taken from the table without a DNA check. TRBV21-1 is a pseudogene locus. This CDR3 is 12 amino acids long. The CDR3: CASSKTRTQQFF. As DNA, the CDR3 is TGTGCCAGCAGCAAGACGAGGACACAGCAGTTCTTC.

This chain connects TRBV9 to TRBJ2-3; TRBD2 matches 7 bases. V shed 2 bases, J shed 0 bases, and the junction held 6 bases outside the gene matches. Germline loops: CDR1 SGDLS, CDR2 YYNGEE. There are 16 residues in the CDR3. The DNA for the CDR3 is TGTGCCAGCAGCGTTGGGACTACCTCTAGCACAGATACGCAGTATTTT. This gives the protein CASSVGTTSSTDTQYF.

CDR3 amino acids: CASSQDRLAGASRSGEQFF. Written as DNA, the CDR3 is TGCGCCAGCAGCCAAGATCGACTAGCGGGAGCTTCTAGATCTGGGGAGCAGTTCTTC. The rearrangement links TRBV4-3 to TRBJ2-1, with 12 bases identical to TRBD2. Germline-derived CDR1 and CDR2 are LGHNA and YSLEER. After removal of 0 bases from V and 10 bases from J, the junction contained 16 bases not matched to a gene. CDR3 length: 19 amino acids.

The chain recombines TRBV13 with TRBJ2-7; possible D gene TRBD2, 7 bases. V was trimmed by 0 bases and J by 5 bases, leaving 11 bases between them. The CDR3 consists of 14 residues. Germline V lookup: CDR1 PRHDT, CDR2 FYEKMQ (reference sequence). The CDR3: CASSLGQGRDEQYF. The CDR3 coding sequence is TGTGCCAGCAGCTTAGGCCAGGGGAGGGACGAGCAGTACTTC.

The genes are TRBV2 and TRBJ1-1; no definite D call. The CDR3 contains 14 residues. V was cut by 4 bases and J by 7 bases, with 16 bases left in between. Germline values: CDR1 SNHLY, CDR2 FYNNEI. The DNA for the CDR3 is TGTGCCAGCAGTGTTTCCGTAGGAACAGTTGAAGCTTTCTTT. Translation gives CASSVSVGTVEAFF.

The chain employs TRBV29-1 and TRBJ1-2, with D hard to call. V lost 6 bases and J 0 bases, leaving 17 bases between the germline ends. This CDR3 spans 15 amino acids. Germline loops: CDR1 SQVTM, CDR2 ANQGSEA. The CDR3 spells CSVAGTAETNYGYTF. The CDR3 bases are TGCAGCGTCGCAGGTACAGCCGAAACTAACTATGGCTACACCTTC.

J is TRBJ2-7 and V is TRBV30, with D possibly being TRBD1 (6 bases). The CDR3 extends over 13 amino acids. Germline CDR1 and CDR2: GTSNPN and SVGIG (reference sequence). V was cut by 1 base and J by 2 bases, with 9 bases left in between. The CDR3 is CAWSAGHTYEQYF. The DNA of the CDR3 is TGTGCCTGGAGTGCGGGACATACCTACGAGCAGTACTTC.

The CDR3 DNA follows: TGCGCCAGCAGCCAAGAGTGGGAGGGGTTTGAGACCCAGTACTTC. Amino acids: CASSQEWEGFETQYF. The genes are TRBV4-3 and TRBJ2-5; 7 positions agree with TRBD2. CDR3 length equals 15 residues. Germline lookup yields CDR1 LGHNA and CDR2 YSLEER. V dropped 0 bases and J dropped 5; count of bases not matched to a gene: 6.

The chain couples TRBV7-9 to TRBJ2-5; TRBD2 is a possible D gene (6 bases). Germline V CDR1 and CDR2: SEHNR, FQNEAQ (reference sequence). The CDR3 consists of 17 residues. Trimming took off 0 bases at V and 2 bases at J, with 16 bases between the two ends. As DNA, the CDR3 is TGTGCCAGCAGCTTAGCTCTACATAAACTAGCTCAAGAGACCCAGTACTTC. It is translated as CASSLALHKLAQETQYF.

The chain employs TRBV7-9 and TRBJ2-3; 8 positions agree with TRBD1. Germline V gene lookup returns CDR1 SEHNR and CDR2 FQNEAQ (reference sequence). Trimming at V came to 1 base and at J to 2 bases, leaving 2 bases not matched to a gene. The CDR3 is made up of 15 amino acids. The DNA of the CDR3 is TGTGCCAGCAGCTTAGAACAGGGGGACACAGATACGCAGTATTTT. Encoded protein: CASSLEQGDTDTQYF.

This chain joins TRBV4-3 and TRBJ2-3; TRBD2 aligns across 8 bases. Germline values: CDR1 LGHNA, CDR2 YSLEER. The J segment lost 6 bases and the V segment lost 1 base, leaving 9 bases of the junction unmatched. The CDR3 contains 16 residues. The DNA for the CDR3 is TGCGCCAGCAGCCAAGTAACGGGAGGGTCAGGGGATACGCAGTATTTT. This gives the protein CASSQVTGGSGDTQYF.

This chain uses TRBV30 with TRBJ2-2; unclear D gene. The V and J ends lost 2 bases and 1 base respectively, with 5 bases between them. Germline assignment: CDR1 GTSNPN and CDR2 SVGIG (reference sequence). The CDR3 is made up of 13 amino acids. The CDR3 coding sequence is TGTGCCTGGAGTTTACTGAACACCGGGGAGCTGTTTTTT. Protein sequence: CAWSLLNTGELFF.

The rearrangement links TRBV7-9 to TRBJ1-2; possibly TRBD1 for D (5 bases). Germline CDR1 and CDR2: SEHNR and FQNEAQ (reference sequence). The CDR3 is made up of 14 amino acids. V gave up 1 base and J gave up 4 bases, with 10 bases separating them. This chain's CDR3 is CASSLEEGPYGYTF. The CDR3 DNA follows: TGTGCCAGCAGCTTAGAGGAGGGACCCTATGGCTACACCTTC.